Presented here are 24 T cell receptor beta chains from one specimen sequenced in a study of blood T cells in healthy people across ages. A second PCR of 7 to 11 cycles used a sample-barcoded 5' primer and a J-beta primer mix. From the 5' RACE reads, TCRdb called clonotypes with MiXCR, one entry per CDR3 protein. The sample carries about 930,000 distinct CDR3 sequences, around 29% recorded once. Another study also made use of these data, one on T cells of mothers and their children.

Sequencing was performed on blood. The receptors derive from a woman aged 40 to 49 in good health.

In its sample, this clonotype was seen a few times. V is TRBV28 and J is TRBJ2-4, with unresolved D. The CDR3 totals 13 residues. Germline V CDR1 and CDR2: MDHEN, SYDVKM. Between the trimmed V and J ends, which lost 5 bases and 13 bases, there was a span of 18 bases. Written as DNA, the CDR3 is TGTGCCAGCAGTCCATGGACCCTCTTGGAGCAGTACTTC. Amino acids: CASSPWTLLEQYF.

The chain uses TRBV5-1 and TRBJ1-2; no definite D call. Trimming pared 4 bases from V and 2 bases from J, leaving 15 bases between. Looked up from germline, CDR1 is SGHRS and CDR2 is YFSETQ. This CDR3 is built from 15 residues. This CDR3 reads CASSRGNTENYGYTF. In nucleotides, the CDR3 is TGCGCCAGCAGCCGAGGCAACACGGAGAACTATGGCTACACCTTC.

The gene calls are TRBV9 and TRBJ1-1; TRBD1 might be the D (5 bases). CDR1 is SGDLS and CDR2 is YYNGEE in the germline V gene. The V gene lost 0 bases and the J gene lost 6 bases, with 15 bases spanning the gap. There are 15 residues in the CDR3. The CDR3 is CASSVDLRGGSEAFF. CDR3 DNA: TGTGCCAGCAGCGTAGATCTGAGGGGCGGGTCTGAAGCTTTCTTT. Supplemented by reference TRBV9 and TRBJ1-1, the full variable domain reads DSGVTQTPKHLITATGQRVTLRCSPRSGDLSVYWYQQSLDQGLQFLIQYYNGEERAKGNILERFSAQQFPDLHSELNLSSLELGDSALYFCASSVDLRGGSEAFFGQGTRLTVV.

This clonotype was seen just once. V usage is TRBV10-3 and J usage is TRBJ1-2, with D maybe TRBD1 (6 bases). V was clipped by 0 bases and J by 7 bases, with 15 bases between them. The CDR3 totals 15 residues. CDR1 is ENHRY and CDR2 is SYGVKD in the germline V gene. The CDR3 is CAISESPQGQSGYTF. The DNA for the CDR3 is TGTGCCATCAGTGAGTCGCCCCAGGGGCAGAGTGGCTACACCTTC.

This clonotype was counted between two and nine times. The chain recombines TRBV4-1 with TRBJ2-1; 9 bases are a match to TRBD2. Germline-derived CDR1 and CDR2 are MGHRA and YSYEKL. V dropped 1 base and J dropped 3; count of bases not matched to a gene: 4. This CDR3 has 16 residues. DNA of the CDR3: TGCGCCAGCAGCCAAGGAGCGGGGGGCCACTACAATGAGCAGTTCTTC. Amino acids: CASSQGAGGHYNEQFF.

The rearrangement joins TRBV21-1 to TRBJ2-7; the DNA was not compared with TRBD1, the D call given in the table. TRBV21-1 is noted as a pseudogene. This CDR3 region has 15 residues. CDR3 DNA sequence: TGTGCCAGCAGGCGGACACCCCGGAGCTCCTACGAGCAGTACTTC. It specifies CASRRTPRSSYEQYF.

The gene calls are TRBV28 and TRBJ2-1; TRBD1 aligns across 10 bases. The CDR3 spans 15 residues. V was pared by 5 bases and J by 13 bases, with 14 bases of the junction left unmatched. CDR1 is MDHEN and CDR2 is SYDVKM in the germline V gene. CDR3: CASSALGTGEETQFF. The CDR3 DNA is TGTGCCAGCAGTGCCCTAGGGACAGGGGAAGAGACCCAGTTCTTC.

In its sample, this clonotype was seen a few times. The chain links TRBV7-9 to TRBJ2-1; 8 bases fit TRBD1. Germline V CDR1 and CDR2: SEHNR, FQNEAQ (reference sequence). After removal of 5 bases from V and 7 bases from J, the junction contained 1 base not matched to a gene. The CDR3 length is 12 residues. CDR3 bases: TGTGCCAGCAGCCAGGGGGCTAATGAGCAGTTCTTC. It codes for CASSQGANEQFF.

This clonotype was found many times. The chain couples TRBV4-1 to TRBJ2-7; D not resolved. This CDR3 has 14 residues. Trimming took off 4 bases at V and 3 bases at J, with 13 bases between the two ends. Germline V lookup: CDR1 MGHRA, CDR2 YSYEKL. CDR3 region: CASSPEIGVYEQYF. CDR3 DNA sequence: TGCGCCAGCAGCCCGGAAATTGGCGTCTACGAGCAGTACTTC.

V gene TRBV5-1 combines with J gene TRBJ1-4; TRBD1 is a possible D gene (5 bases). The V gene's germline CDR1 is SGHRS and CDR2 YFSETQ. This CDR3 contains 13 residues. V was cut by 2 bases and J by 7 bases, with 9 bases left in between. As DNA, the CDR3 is TGCGCCAGCAGCTTCGGGGGAGGTGAAAAACTGTTTTTT. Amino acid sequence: CASSFGGGEKLFF.

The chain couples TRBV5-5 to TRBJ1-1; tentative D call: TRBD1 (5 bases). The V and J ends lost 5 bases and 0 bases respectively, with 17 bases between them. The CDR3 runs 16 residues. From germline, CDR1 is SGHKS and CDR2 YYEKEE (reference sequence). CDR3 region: CASSPMVGGVNTEAFF. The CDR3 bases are TGTGCCAGCAGTCCTATGGTAGGAGGGGTGAACACTGAAGCTTTCTTT.

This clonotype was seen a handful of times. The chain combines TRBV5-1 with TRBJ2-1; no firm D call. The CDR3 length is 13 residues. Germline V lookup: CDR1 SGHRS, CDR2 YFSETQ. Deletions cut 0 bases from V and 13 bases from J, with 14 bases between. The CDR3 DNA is TGCGCCAGCAGCTTGGAGGTTACGGGCCCCCAGTTCTTC. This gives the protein CASSLEVTGPQFF.

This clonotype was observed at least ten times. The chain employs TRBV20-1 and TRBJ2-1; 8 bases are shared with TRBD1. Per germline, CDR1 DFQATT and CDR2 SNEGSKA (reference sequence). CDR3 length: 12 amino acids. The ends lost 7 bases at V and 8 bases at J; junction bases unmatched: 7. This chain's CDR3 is CSVAGGIHEQFF. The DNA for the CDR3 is TGCAGTGTCGCAGGGGGCATACATGAGCAGTTCTTC.

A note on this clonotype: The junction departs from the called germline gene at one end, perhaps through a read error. CDR3 DNA: TGCAGTGCTAGAGGGCCCTACGATGAGCAGTTCTTC. Translated: CSARGPYDEQFF. This chain connects TRBV20-1 to TRBJ2-1; D ambiguous. CDR1 and CDR2 from the germline V gene are DFQATT and SNEGSKA (reference sequence). The CDR3 sequence is 12 residues long.

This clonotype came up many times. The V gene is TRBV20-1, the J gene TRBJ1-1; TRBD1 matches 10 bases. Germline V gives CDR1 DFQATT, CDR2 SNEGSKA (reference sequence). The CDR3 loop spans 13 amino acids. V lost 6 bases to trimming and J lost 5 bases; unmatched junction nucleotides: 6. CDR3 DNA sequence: TGCAGTGCACCGGGACAGGGGATTACTGAAGCTTTCTTT. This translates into CSAPGQGITEAFF.

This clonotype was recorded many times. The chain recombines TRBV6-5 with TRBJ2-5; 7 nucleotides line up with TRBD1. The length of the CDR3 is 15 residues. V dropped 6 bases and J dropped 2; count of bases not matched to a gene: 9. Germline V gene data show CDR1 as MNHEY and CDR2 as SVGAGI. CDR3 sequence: CASRPYLGQQETQYF. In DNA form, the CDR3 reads TGTGCCAGCAGACCCTACTTGGGACAGCAAGAGACCCAGTACTTC.

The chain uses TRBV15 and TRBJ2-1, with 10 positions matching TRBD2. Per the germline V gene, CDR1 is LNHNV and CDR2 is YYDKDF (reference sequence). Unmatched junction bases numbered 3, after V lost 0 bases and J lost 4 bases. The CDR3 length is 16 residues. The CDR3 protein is CATSRDIAGGYNEQFF. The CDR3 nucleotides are TGTGCCACCAGCAGAGATATAGCGGGGGGATACAATGAGCAGTTCTTC.

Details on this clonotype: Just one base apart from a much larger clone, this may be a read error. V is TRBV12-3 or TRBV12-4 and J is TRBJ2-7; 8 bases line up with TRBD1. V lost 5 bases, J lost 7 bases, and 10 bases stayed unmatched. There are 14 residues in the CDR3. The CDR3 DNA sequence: TGTGCCAGCAGTAACAGGGGGGTAACGGGTGAGCAGTACTTC. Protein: CASSNRGVTGEQYF.

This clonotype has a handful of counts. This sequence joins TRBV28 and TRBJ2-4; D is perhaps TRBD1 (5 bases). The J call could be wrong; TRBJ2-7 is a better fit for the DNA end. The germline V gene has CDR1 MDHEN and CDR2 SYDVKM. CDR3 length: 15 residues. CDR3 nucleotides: TGTGCCAGCAGTTTATATAAGGGGATCTTCTACGAGCAGTACTTC. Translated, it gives CASSLYKGIFYEQYF.

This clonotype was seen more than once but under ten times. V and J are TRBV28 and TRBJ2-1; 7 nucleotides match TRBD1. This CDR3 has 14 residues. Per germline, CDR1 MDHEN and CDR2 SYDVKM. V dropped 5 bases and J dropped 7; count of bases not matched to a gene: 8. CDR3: CASSPRGRGNEQFF. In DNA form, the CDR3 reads TGTGCCAGCAGTCCTAGGGGCAGGGGGAATGAGCAGTTCTTC.

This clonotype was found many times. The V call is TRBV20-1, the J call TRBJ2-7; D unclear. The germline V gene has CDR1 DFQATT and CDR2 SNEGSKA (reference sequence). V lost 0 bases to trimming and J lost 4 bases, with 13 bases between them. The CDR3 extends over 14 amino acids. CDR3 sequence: CSARDIRDGYEQYF. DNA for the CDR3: TGCAGTGCTAGAGATATACGCGATGGATACGAGCAGTACTTC.

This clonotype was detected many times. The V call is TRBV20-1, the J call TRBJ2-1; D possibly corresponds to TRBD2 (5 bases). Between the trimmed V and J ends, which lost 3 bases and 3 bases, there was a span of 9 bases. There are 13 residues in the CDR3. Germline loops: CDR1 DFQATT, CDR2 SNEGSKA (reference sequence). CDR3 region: CSARLANYNEQFF. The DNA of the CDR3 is TGCAGTGCTAGGTTAGCGAACTACAATGAGCAGTTCTTC.

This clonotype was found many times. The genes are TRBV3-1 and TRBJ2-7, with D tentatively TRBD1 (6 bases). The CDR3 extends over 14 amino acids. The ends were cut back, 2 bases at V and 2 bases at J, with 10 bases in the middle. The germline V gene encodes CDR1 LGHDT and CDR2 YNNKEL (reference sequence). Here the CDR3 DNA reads TGTGCCAGCAGCCAAATAGGGGGACCCTACGAGCAGTACTTC. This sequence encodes CASSQIGGPYEQYF.

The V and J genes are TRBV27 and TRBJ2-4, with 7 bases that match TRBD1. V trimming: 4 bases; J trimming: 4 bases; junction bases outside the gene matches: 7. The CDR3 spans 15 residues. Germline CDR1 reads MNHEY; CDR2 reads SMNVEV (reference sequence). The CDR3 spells CASSYGDSSKNIQYF. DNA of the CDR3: TGTGCCAGCAGTTATGGGGACAGCTCAAAAAACATTCAGTACTTC.